This TCR beta chain derives from a study of shared clonotypes between healthy human individuals. Across the study: Each donor's CD8 memory used one plate, CD8 naive two, each CD4 subset three. Study outcomes and limitations: A limitation of the genetic and exposure-history diversity represented arose from few donors.

Concerning this clone: Its antigen is unidentified.

Per the germline V gene, CDR1 is PRHDT and CDR2 is FYEKMQ (reference sequence). The CDR3 totals 16 residues. The V end was cut by 2 bases, the J end by 3 bases, with 13 bases between. Here immunoSEQ multiplex PCR was the method, and the copy in TCRdb shows in-frame clones only, minus some. The sample contains approximately 1.4 million clones, 98% of which appear only once. The chain carries TRBV13 and TRBJ2-2; D is perhaps TRBD2 (5 bases). The TCR originated in a man aged 25 to 40 in good health. Specimen: naive CD4+ T cells sorted from blood. Subset of the sample: CD45RA+ positively selected. CDR3 region: CASSLRLTRYTGELFF. Written as DNA, the CDR3 is TGTGCCAGCAGCTTACGGCTAACTAGGTACACCGGGGAGCTGTTTTTT.